These T cell receptor beta chains were read from a single sample in a study of blood T cells in healthy people across ages. TCRdb ran MiXCR on the 5' RACE reads and lists one entry per CDR3 protein. The data show 650,000 to 1,000,000 distinct CDR3 sequences, around half seen once. The sequencing input was blood. The receptors come from a man older than 75 in good health. The CDR3 runs from the conserved cysteine through the conserved F or W. D genes are given only for firm matches. Rows give clone size only sometimes, using once, few, many, or a class for an expanded clone.

CDR3,DNA,size,length,J,D,V
CATSDSGANVLTF,TGTGCCACCTCGGACTCTGGGGCCAACGTCCTGACTTTC,NA,13,TRBJ2-6,NA,TRBV28
CASTLAGGVGETQYF,TGTGCCAGCACCCTAGCGGGGGGGGTAGGGGAGACCCAGTACTTC,NA,15,TRBJ2-5,TRBD2,TRBV6-5
CASRDTDNYGYTF,TGTGCCAGCAGAGACACAGACAACTATGGCTACACCTTC,NA,13,TRBJ1-2,NA,TRBV7-9
CATSRDNTGELFF,TGTGCCACCAGCAGAGATAACACCGGGGAGCTGTTTTTT,few,13,TRBJ2-2,NA,TRBV15
CASSVTGGGEKLFF,TGTGCCAGCAGCGTCACAGGGGGAGGAGAAAAACTGTTTTTT,NA,14,TRBJ1-4,TRBD1,TRBV7-2
CRARVGARNEQFF,TGCAGGGCCCGAGTGGGAGCGCGTAATGAGCAGTTCTTC,once,13,TRBJ2-1,NA,TRBV20-1
CSAPLGLVVGETQYF,TGCAGTGCTCCACTGGGACTAGTTGTGGGAGAGACCCAGTACTTC,NA,15,TRBJ2-5,TRBD2,TRBV20-1
CSVKSGPSTDTQYF,TGCAGCGTTAAAAGCGGGCCCAGCACAGATACGCAGTATTTT,NA,14,TRBJ2-3,NA,TRBV29-1
CASSLRVNPYHPNYGYTF,TGTGCCAGCAGCCTCCGGGTCAACCCTTATCACCCAAACTATGGCTACACCTTC,many,18,TRBJ1-2,NA,TRBV12-3/TRBV12-4
CASSQDKTSGSMANEQFF,TGTGCCAGCAGCCAAGATAAGACTAGCGGGAGTATGGCAAATGAGCAGTTCTTC,NA,18,TRBJ2-1,TRBD2,TRBV4-2
CSSSSGGWSDTQYF,TGCAGCTCCTCTAGCGGGGGTTGGTCAGATACGCAGTATTTT,NA,14,TRBJ2-3,TRBD2,TRBV29-1
CASSRDFSSTDTQYF,TGTGCCAGCAGCCGTGACTTTTCTAGCACAGATACGCAGTATTTT,few,15,TRBJ2-3,NA,TRBV7-3
CASSAVGNTEAFF,TGTGCCAGCAGTGCCGTAGGCAACACTGAAGCTTTCTTT,NA,13,TRBJ1-1,NA,TRBV12-3/TRBV12-4
CSAGQHSYEQYF,TGCAGTGCTGGACAACACTCCTACGAGCAGTACTTC,few,12,TRBJ2-7,NA,TRBV20-1
CASSLRGGSGANVLTF,TGTGCCAGCAGTTTGCGAGGCGGCTCTGGGGCCAACGTCCTGACTTTC,NA,16,TRBJ2-6,NA,TRBV27
CSVRWGGWAHQETQYF,TGCAGCGTACGATGGGGGGGATGGGCCCACCAAGAGACCCAGTACTTC,many,16,TRBJ2-5,TRBD2,TRBV29-1
CSVDKQSQETQYF,TGCAGCGTCGATAAACAGTCCCAAGAGACCCAGTACTTC,many,13,TRBJ2-5,NA,TRBV29-1
CASSQGQGPPYEQYF,TGTGCCAGCAGTCAAGGACAGGGACCCCCCTACGAGCAGTACTTC,NA,15,TRBJ2-7,TRBD1,TRBV2
CASSPIPNSPLHF,TGTGCCAGCAGCCCGATTCCCAATTCACCCCTCCACTTT,NA,13,TRBJ1-6,NA,TRBV7-3
CASIDRGLAGYTF,TGTGCCAGCATAGACAGGGGTTTAGCGGGCTACACCTTC,NA,13,TRBJ1-2,TRBD1,TRBV28
CASSVDHSLAGLSNEQFF,TGTGCCAGCAGCGTGGATCACTCACTAGCGGGGCTTTCGAATGAGCAGTTCTTC,many,18,TRBJ2-1,TRBD2,TRBV9